Following are 26 T cell receptor beta chains from one sample sequenced in a study of blood T cells in healthy people across ages (dated by TCRdb to 2013 to 2016). The library relied on 5' RACE. The instrument was an Illumina HiSeq 2500. A second PCR of roughly 7 to 11 cycles was performed with a sample-barcoded 5' primer and a J-beta primer mix. TCRdb reanalyzed the raw reads on its own, using fastp at Q25 for trimming and MiXCR for clone calling, and kept in-frame beta chains. One record per CDR3 amino acid sequence lists the most common genes and DNA. In this sample the table shows approximately 900,000 distinct CDR3 sequences, 29% of which occur a single time. Of the sample, roughly a tenth falls within the top ten clones. These data also featured in a second study, about T cells of mothers and their children.

Sequenced: blood. The receptors stem from a woman between 35 and 50 years old in good health.

The rearrangement links TRBV30 to TRBJ1-5; 8 nucleotides align to TRBD1. The trim removed 2 bases at V and 6 bases at J, leaving 3 bases unmatched. The germline CDR1 and CDR2 sequences are GTSNPN and SVGIG (reference sequence). The CDR3 has 13 residues. CDR3: CAWSPGGGQPQHF. Written as DNA, the CDR3 is TGTGCCTGGAGTCCAGGGGGCGGTCAGCCCCAGCATTTT.

This clonotype was seen a handful of times. This chain's CDR3 is CASSLRTSGGSRNEQFF. The CDR3 DNA is TGTGCCAGCAGCTTAAGGACTAGCGGGGGGAGTAGGAATGAGCAGTTCTTC. This chain joins TRBV7-3 and TRBJ2-1, with TRBD2 identical over 14 bases. Germline-derived CDR1 and CDR2 are SGHTA and FQGTGA. The CDR3 consists of 17 residues. V lost 1 base and J lost 7; bases outside the gene matches: 6.

There are a few counts of this clonotype. The rearrangement uses TRBV20-1 and TRBJ1-5; D ambiguous. Germline CDR1 reads DFQATT; CDR2 reads SNEGSKA (reference sequence). The CDR3 contains 16 residues. The V end was cut by 0 bases, the J end by 1 base, with 13 bases between. The CDR3 is CSARDFRRRSNQPQHF. CDR3 bases: TGCAGTGCTAGAGATTTTAGGCGAAGGAGCAATCAGCCCCAGCATTTT.

This clonotype occurred many times. This chain uses TRBV7-2 with TRBJ2-1, with 9 bases that match TRBD2. Looked up from germline, CDR1 is SGHTA and CDR2 is FQGNSA. This CDR3 comprises 15 residues. With 8 bases clipped from V and 2 bases from J, the junction kept 7 bases outside the gene matches. The CDR3: CASSDVAGAYNEQFF. CDR3 bases: TGTGCCAGCTCAGACGTAGCGGGGGCCTACAATGAGCAGTTCTTC.

This clonotype was seen a few times. The rearrangement links TRBV12-3 or TRBV12-4 to TRBJ2-3; D is unresolved. This CDR3 region has 12 residues. The germline V and J ends were trimmed by 8 bases and 3 bases, with 9 bases remaining between them. The CDR3 DNA reads TGTGCCAGCGGGCAGAATACAGATACGCAGTATTTT. This encodes CASGQNTDTQYF.

In its sample, this clonotype was seen a few times. V and J are TRBV7-2 and TRBJ2-5, with D possibly matching TRBD2 (6 bases). Germline assignment: CDR1 SGHTA and CDR2 FQGNSA. V lost 0 bases to trimming and J lost 2 bases, with 10 bases between them. There are 15 residues in the CDR3. Here the CDR3 reads CASSLARGVQETQYF. The DNA of the CDR3 is TGTGCCAGCAGCTTAGCGCGCGGGGTACAAGAGACCCAGTACTTC.

The sample holds many counts of this clonotype. This chain links TRBV5-6 with TRBJ2-1; 9 nucleotides agree with TRBD2. The CDR3 length is 15 residues. V shed 2 bases, J shed 7 bases, and the junction held 7 bases outside the gene matches. Germline V gene lookup returns CDR1 SGHDT and CDR2 YYEEEE. Written as DNA, the CDR3 is TGTGCCAGCAGCTTCCGTAGCGGGGGAAGGAATGAGCAGTTCTTC. It translates to CASSFRSGGRNEQFF.

The chain links TRBV30 to TRBJ1-1, with D uncertain. The CDR3 is 13 residues long. V was cut by 1 base and J by 1 base, with 7 bases left in between. Looked up from germline, CDR1 is GTSNPN and CDR2 is SVGIG (reference sequence). This CDR3 is CAWSDVGNTEAFF. The CDR3 DNA is TGTGCCTGGAGTGATGTGGGGAACACTGAAGCTTTCTTT. The variable domain in full, completed from reference TRBV30 and TRBJ1-1, reads SQTIHQWPATLVQPVGSPLSLECTVEGTSNPNLYWYRQAAGRGLQLLFYSVGIGQISSEVPQNLSASRPQDRQFILSSKKLLLSDSGFYLCAWSDVGNTEAFFGQGTRLTVV.

J is TRBJ2-2 and V is TRBV20-1; 9 positions agree with TRBD2. Germline lookup yields CDR1 DFQATT and CDR2 SNEGSKA (reference sequence). This CDR3 is built from 16 residues. The J segment lost 5 bases and the V segment lost 2 bases, leaving 9 bases of the junction unmatched. The CDR3 sequence is CSARSAAGGRTGELFF. The CDR3 nucleotides read TGCAGTGCTAGATCGGCGGCGGGGGGGCGAACCGGGGAGCTGTTTTTT.

This clonotype has a count of ten or more. The V and J genes are TRBV24-1 and TRBJ2-1; D is perhaps TRBD2 (6 bases). Germline V CDR1 and CDR2: KGHDR, SFDVKD. V was cut by 3 bases and J by 0 bases, with 11 bases left in between. This CDR3 is 16 amino acids long. The CDR3 nucleotides read TGTGCCACCAGTGATCGGGACTCCAGCTCCTACAATGAGCAGTTCTTC. This codes for CATSDRDSSSYNEQFF.

The chain joins TRBV7-9 to TRBJ2-2, with 12 bases lining up with TRBD2. The CDR3 extends over 14 amino acids. The J segment lost 7 bases and the V segment lost 8 bases, leaving 5 bases of the junction unmatched. Germline lookup yields CDR1 SEHNR and CDR2 FQNEAQ (reference sequence). CDR3 protein: CASGSGLAGGELFF. The CDR3 nucleotides read TGTGCCAGCGGTTCGGGACTAGCGGGCGGGGAGCTGTTTTTT.

The V gene is TRBV6-2 or TRBV6-3, the J gene TRBJ1-1; D is unresolved. Trimming took 2 bases from V and 0 from J, leaving 10 bases between them. In germline, CDR1 is MNHEY, CDR2 SVGEGT. The CDR3 is 15 amino acids. The CDR3 sequence: CASSYNDNLNTEAFF. The CDR3 nucleotides are TGTGCCAGCAGTTACAACGACAACTTGAACACTGAAGCTTTCTTT.

This clonotype was picked up a small number of times. The rearrangement uses TRBV2 and TRBJ1-4, with D possibly matching TRBD1 (5 bases). V was cut by 6 bases and J by 4 bases, with 12 bases left in between. The CDR3 consists of 14 residues. Per germline, CDR1 SNHLY and CDR2 FYNNEI. The CDR3 DNA reads TGTGCCAGCAGGGTTAGACAGTTTAATGAAAAACTGTTTTTT. This sequence encodes CASRVRQFNEKLFF.

This clonotype appeared many times. V usage is TRBV20-1 and J usage is TRBJ2-5; TRBD2 matches at 8 bases. Trimming removed 2 bases from V and 1 base from J; junction bases left unmatched: 9. Germline V gives CDR1 DFQATT, CDR2 SNEGSKA (reference sequence). This CDR3 has 16 amino acids. Here the CDR3 DNA reads TGCAGTGCTAGACCCCCAGCGGGGGCTTTCCAAGAGACCCAGTACTTC. Translated: CSARPPAGAFQETQYF.

V usage is TRBV2 and J usage is TRBJ1-1, with 7 bases that match TRBD1. Trimming cost V 3 bases and J 7 bases; bases outside gene matches: 5. This CDR3 is built from 13 residues. The V gene's germline CDR1 is SNHLY and CDR2 FYNNEI. Written as DNA, the CDR3 is TGTGCCAGCAGTGAGAACGGACAGGTTGAAGCTTTCTTT. Its translation is CASSENGQVEAFF. Looking up the rest from reference TRBV2 and TRBJ1-1 gives the full variable domain: EPEVTQTPSHQVTQMGQEVILRCVPISNHLYFYWYRQILGQKVEFLVSFYNNEISEKSEIFDDQFSVERPDGSNFTLKIRSTKLEDSAMYFCASSENGQVEAFFGQGTRLTVV.

The chain joins TRBV27 to TRBJ2-1; 7 bases are a match to TRBD2. This CDR3 has 17 amino acids. The V and J ends lost 8 bases and 0 bases, in that order; junction bases with no gene match: 13. CDR1 and CDR2 from the germline V gene are MNHEY and SMNVEV (reference sequence). CDR3 protein: CASHITPGGSSYNEQFF. CDR3 nucleotides: TGTGCCAGCCATATAACCCCCGGGGGGAGCTCCTACAATGAGCAGTTCTTC.

As regards this clonotype: This may be a read error, as it is one base from a much larger clone. J is TRBJ2-1 and V is TRBV27; D might be TRBD2 (5 bases). Germline V gene data show CDR1 as MNHEY and CDR2 as SMNVEV (reference sequence). Trimming pared 6 bases from V and 7 bases from J, leaving 16 bases between. The CDR3 contains 14 residues. CDR3 DNA: TGTGCCAGCAGGCCTCGGGGTCGTATGAATGAGCAGTTCTTC. This encodes CASRPRGRMNEQFF.

A few counts support this clonotype. A much larger clone is a single base away; this may be a read error. This chain connects TRBV5-1 to TRBJ2-5; D may match TRBD1 or TRBD2 (6 bases each). CDR1 and CDR2 (germline): SGHRS, YFSETQ. The CDR3 consists of 15 residues. As DNA, the CDR3 is TGCGCCGGCAGCGGTTCAGGGGAGGTACGAGAGACCCAGTACTTC. It encodes CAGSGSGEVRETQYF.

The chain couples TRBV4-2 to TRBJ2-2; no clear D gene. The germline V and J ends were trimmed by 1 base and 6 bases, with 12 bases remaining between them. The CDR3 spans 15 residues. The germline CDR1 and CDR2 sequences are LGHNA and YNFKEQ. For the CDR3, the DNA is TGTGCCAGCAGCCAAGGGGCCAGGATACCCGGGGAGCTGTTTTTT. It encodes CASSQGARIPGELFF.

Notes on this clonotype: At one end, the junction sequence differs from germline, possibly due to a read error. The genes are TRBV20-1 and TRBJ2-7; no firm D call. Germline V gene data show CDR1 as DFQATT and CDR2 as SNEGSKA (reference sequence). CDR3 length equals 15 residues. The CDR3 bases are TGCAGTGCTAGAGATCGGCCAGACCTTCCCTACGGGCAGTACTTC. Its protein product is CSARDRPDLPYGQYF.

This chain joins TRBV5-6 and TRBJ2-1; 8 nucleotides agree with TRBD2. The V gene's germline CDR1 is SGHDT and CDR2 YYEEEE. The CDR3 consists of 14 residues. Trimming cost V 2 bases and J 7 bases; bases outside gene matches: 5. The CDR3 sequence: CASSFGGGWNEQFF. CDR3 nucleotide sequence: TGTGCCAGCAGCTTCGGCGGGGGGTGGAATGAGCAGTTCTTC.

This clonotype was seen a few times. The chain combines TRBV12-5 with TRBJ2-5, with TRBD2 matching over 7 bases. The CDR3 is 15 residues long. Germline V gene sequence: CDR1 LGHNT, CDR2 FRNRAP. With V trimmed by 5 bases and J by 1 base, 7 bases remained unmatched. The CDR3: CASGPDGGSQETQYF. CDR3 in DNA: TGTGCTAGTGGTCCCGACGGGGGGAGCCAAGAGACCCAGTACTTC.

The chain employs TRBV10-3 and TRBJ1-5; maybe TRBD1 (5 bases). The V end was cut by 2 bases, the J end by 5 bases, with 10 bases between. Looked up from germline, CDR1 is ENHRY and CDR2 is SYGVKD. This CDR3 contains 14 residues. The CDR3 DNA reads TGTGCCATCAGTGAGCCCGACAGAGATCAGCCCCAGCATTTT. Translated: CAISEPDRDQPQHF.

Many counts were recorded for this clonotype. CDR3 nucleotides: TGCGCCAGCAGCTTAAACGCGCGTGAGCAGTTCTTC. This translates into CASSLNAREQFF. The chain uses TRBV5-1 and TRBJ2-1; no clear D gene. The V gene's germline CDR1 is SGHRS and CDR2 YFSETQ. This CDR3 comprises 12 residues. Trimming took off 2 bases at V and 9 bases at J, with 9 bases between the two ends. The full variable domain, in which reference TRBV5-1 and TRBJ2-1 provide the parts outside the CDR3, is KAGVTQTPRYLIKTRGQQVTLSCSPISGHRSVSWYQQTPGQGLQFLFEYFSETQRNKGNFPGRFSGRQFSNSRSEMNVSTLELGDSALYLCASSLNAREQFFGPGTRLTVL.

The rearrangement uses TRBV20-1 and TRBJ1-1; D gene unclear. V dropped 7 bases and J dropped 5 bases, with 11 bases sitting between them. Germline values: CDR1 DFQATT, CDR2 SNEGSKA (reference sequence). This CDR3 is 11 amino acids long. The CDR3 DNA reads as TGCAGTGTTGAGGCGGGGACTGAAGCTTTCTTT. Its protein product is CSVEAGTEAFF.

Details on this clonotype: A much larger clone sits a single nucleotide away, making a read error possible. The rearrangement links TRBV4-2 to TRBJ2-5; D may be TRBD1 or TRBD2 (5 bases each). The better agreement between TRBJ2-7 and the DNA end casts doubt on the J call. Germline loops: CDR1 LGHNA, CDR2 YNFKEQ. The CDR3 totals 15 residues. The CDR3 DNA reads as TGTGCCAGCAGCCAAGCTTCAAGGGGAGCCTACGAGCAGTACTTC. Translation: CASSQASRGAYEQYF.